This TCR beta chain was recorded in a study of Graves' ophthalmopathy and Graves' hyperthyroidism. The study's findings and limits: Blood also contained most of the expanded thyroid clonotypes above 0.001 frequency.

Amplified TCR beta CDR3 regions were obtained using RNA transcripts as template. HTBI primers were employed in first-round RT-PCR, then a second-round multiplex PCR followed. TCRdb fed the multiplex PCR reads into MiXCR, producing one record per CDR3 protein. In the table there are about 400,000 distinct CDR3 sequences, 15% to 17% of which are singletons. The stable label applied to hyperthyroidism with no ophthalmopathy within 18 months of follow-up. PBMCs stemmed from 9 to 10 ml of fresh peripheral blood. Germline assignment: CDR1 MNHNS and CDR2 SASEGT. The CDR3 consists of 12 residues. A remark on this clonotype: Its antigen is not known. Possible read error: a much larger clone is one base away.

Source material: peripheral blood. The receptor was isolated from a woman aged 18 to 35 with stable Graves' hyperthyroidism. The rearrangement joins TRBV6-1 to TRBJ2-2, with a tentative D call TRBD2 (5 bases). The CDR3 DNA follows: TGTGCCACCCGTAGGGAAACCGGGAAGCTGTTTTTT. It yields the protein CATRRETGKLFF.